A single sample gave rise to the 2 T cell receptor beta chains below, sequenced in a study of blood T cells in healthy people across ages. A second PCR, run for roughly 7 to 12 cycles, used a sample-barcoded 5' primer plus a J-beta primer mix. TCRdb reanalysed the 5' RACE reads using MiXCR and keeps one entry per CDR3 protein. The sample contains 700,000 or so distinct CDR3 sequences, roughly 20% of which appear only once. The sequencing input was blood. These receptors came from a man between 65 and 80 years old in good health.

There are a few counts of this clonotype. V is TRBV5-5 and J is TRBJ1-5; 7 bases match TRBD1. There are 15 residues in the CDR3. Germline values: CDR1 SGHKS, CDR2 YYEKEE (reference sequence). With 3 bases clipped from V and 3 bases from J, the junction kept 6 bases outside the gene matches. This chain's CDR3 is CASSWGDRFNQPQHF. The CDR3 coding sequence is TGTGCCAGCAGCTGGGGGGACAGATTCAATCAGCCCCAGCATTTT.

The V and J genes are TRBV3-1 and TRBJ2-5, with 8 bases matching TRBD2. Judging by the DNA end, TRBJ2-1 fits better; the J call may be wrong. Germline V gives CDR1 LGHDT, CDR2 YNNKEL (reference sequence). The CDR3 runs to 17 residues. DNA of the CDR3: TGTGCCAGCAGCCAAGATACTTTCGCGGGGGGTTCAAATGAGCAGTTCTTC. It specifies CASSQDTFAGGSNEQFF.